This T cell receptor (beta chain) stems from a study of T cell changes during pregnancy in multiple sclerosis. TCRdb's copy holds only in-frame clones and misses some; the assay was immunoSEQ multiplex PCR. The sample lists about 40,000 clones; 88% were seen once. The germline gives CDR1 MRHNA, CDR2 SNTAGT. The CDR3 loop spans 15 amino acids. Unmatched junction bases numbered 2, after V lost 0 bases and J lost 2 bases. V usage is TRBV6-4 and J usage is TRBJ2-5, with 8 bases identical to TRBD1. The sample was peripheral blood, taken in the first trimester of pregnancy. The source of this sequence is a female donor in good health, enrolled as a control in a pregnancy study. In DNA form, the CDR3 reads TGTGCCAGCAGTGACTCCCGGACAGGGCAAGAGACCCAGTACTTC. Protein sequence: CASSDSRTGQETQYF.